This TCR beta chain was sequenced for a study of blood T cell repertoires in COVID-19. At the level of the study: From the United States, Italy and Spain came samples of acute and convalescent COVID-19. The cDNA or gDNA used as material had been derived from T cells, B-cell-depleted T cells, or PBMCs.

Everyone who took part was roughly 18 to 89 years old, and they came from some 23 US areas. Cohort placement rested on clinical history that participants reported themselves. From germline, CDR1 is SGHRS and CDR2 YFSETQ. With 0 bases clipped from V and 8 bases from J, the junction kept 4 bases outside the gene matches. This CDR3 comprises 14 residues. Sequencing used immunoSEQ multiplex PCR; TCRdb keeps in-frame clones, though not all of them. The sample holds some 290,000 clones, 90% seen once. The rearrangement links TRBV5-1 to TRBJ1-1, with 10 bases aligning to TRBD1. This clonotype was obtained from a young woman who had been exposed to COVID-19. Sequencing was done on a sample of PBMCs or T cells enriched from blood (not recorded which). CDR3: CASSLGQGAREAFF. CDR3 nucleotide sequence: TGCGCCAGCAGCTTGGGACAGGGGGCGAGAGAAGCTTTCTTT. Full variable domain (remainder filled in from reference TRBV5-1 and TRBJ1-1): KAGVTQTPRYLIKTRGQQVTLSCSPISGHRSVSWYQQTPGQGLQFLFEYFSETQRNKGNFPGRFSGRQFSNSRSEMNVSTLELGDSALYLCASSLGQGAREAFFGQGTRLTVV.